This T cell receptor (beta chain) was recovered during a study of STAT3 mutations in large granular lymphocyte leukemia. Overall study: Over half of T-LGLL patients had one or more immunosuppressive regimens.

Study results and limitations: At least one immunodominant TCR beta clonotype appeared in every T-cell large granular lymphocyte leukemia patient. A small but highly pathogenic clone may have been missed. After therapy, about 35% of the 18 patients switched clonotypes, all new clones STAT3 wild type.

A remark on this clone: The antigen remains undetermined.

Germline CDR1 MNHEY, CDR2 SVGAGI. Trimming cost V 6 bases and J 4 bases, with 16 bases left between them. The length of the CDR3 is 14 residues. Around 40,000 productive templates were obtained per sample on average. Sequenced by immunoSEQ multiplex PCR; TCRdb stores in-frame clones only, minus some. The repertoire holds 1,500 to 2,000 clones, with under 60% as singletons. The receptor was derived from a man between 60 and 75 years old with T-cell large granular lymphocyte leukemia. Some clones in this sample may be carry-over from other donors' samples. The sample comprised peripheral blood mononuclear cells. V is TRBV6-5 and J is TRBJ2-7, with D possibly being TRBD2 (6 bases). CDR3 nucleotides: TGTGCCAGCAGCCGGGACTGGCAATCGTACGAGCAGTACTTC. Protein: CASSRDWQSYEQYF.